The clone carrying this T cell receptor (beta chain) has more than one count but fewer than ten. The data are from a study of T-cell reconstitution after alpha-beta-depleted transplantation in children. Researchers prepared the TCRbeta library using unique molecular identifiers, the study reports. TCRdb recomputed calls from the PCR reads with MiXCR, one row per CDR3 protein. The sample has around 340,000 distinct CDR3 sequences; roughly 13% are singletons. Germline values: CDR1 SNHLY, CDR2 FYNNEI. V gave up 2 bases and J gave up 5 bases, with 18 bases separating them. The CDR3 covers 16 residues. The receptor was isolated from a human donor who donated a stem cell graft to a child with Fanconi anemia. The chain is built from TRBV2 and TRBJ2-5, with D tentatively TRBD2 (7 bases). Source: PBMCs, taken from the stem cell graft. The CDR3 reads CASSEPEQGGSETQYF. DNA for the CDR3: TGTGCCAGCAGTGAACCCGAACAGGGAGGGTCGGAGACCCAGTACTTC.